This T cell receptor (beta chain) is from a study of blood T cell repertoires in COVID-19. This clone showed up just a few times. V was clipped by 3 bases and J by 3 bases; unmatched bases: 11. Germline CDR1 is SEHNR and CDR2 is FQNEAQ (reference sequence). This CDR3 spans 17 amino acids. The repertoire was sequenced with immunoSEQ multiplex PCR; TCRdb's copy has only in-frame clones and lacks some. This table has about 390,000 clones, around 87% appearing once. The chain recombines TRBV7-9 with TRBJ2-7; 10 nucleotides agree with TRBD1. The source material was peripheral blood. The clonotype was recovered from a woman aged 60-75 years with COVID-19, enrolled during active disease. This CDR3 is CASSFETGGLSVYEQYF. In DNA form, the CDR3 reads TGTGCCAGCAGCTTCGAGACAGGGGGCCTATCGGTCTACGAGCAGTACTTC.